This is a list of T cell receptor beta chains from one sample in a study of blood T cell repertoires in COVID-19. Sequenced by immunoSEQ multiplex PCR; TCRdb stores in-frame clones only, minus some. The sample contains about 21,000 clones, 80% to 90% of which appear only once. The specimen was peripheral blood. Source of these receptors: a human donor with active COVID-19. The donor label of this sample is uncertain. Both conserved end residues are part of each CDR3. A D gene is named only where the DNA matches it firmly. Not all rows give a size; the values are once, few, many and, for expanded clones, a class.

TRBJ2-5,NA,TRBD2,TRBV6-6,CASSYSVGGRAETQYF,TGTGCCAGCAGTTACTCGGTGGGAGGGAGAGCAGAGACCCAGTACTTC
TRBJ2-1,NA,NA,TRBV2,CASRKQGEEFF,TGTGCCAGCAGAAAACAGGGAGAGGAGTTCTTC
TRBJ1-1,NA,NA,TRBV2,CASSEAQGATEAFF,TGTGCCAGCAGTGAAGCGCAGGGTGCCACTGAAGCTTTCTTT
TRBJ2-6,once,TRBD1,TRBV6-4,CASSRGGIGANVLTF,TGTGCCAGCAGTCGAGGGGGCATTGGGGCCAACGTCCTGACTTTC
TRBJ1-1,NA,NA,TRBV9,CASSGRDGANTEAFF,TGTGCCAGCAGCGGTCGGGATGGCGCGAACACTGAAGCTTTCTTT
TRBJ1-4,NA,NA,TRBV5-1,CASSLGQLATNEKLFF,TGCGCCAGCAGCTTGGGGCAACTAGCAACTAATGAAAAACTGTTTTTT
TRBJ2-1,NA,TRBD2,TRBV5-1,CASSLGLSGRGSDEQFF,TGCGCCAGCAGCTTGGGCCTCAGCGGGAGGGGCTCGGATGAGCAGTTCTTC
TRBJ2-7,NA,TRBD1,TRBV27,CASSFTGVYEQYF,TGTGCCAGCAGTTTCACAGGGGTATACGAGCAGTACTTC
TRBJ2-2,NA,NA,TRBV12-3/TRBV12-4,CASSLAGDGELFF,TGTGCCAGCAGTTTAGCCGGGGACGGGGAGCTGTTTTTT
TRBJ1-6,NA,NA,TRBV5-1,CASSTKEPSRNSPLHF,TGCGCCAGCAGCACGAAGGAGCCATCAAGGAATTCACCCCTCCACTTT
TRBJ1-4,NA,NA,TRBV2,CASCVGLGEKLFF,TGTGCCAGCTGCGTCGGGTTGGGTGAAAAACTGTTTTTT
TRBJ2-7,NA,NA,TRBV7-2,CASSPYPGGSYEQYF,TGTGCCAGCAGCCCGTACCCTGGGGGGTCCTACGAGCAGTACTTC
TRBJ1-1,NA,TRBD1,TRBV6-5,CASRQGLDTEAFF,TGTGCCAGCAGACAGGGGCTCGACACTGAAGCTTTCTTT
TRBJ1-5,NA,NA,TRBV28,CASSLIGVGVGQPQHF,TGTGCCAGCAGTTTAATTGGGGTAGGGGTTGGTCAGCCCCAGCATTTT
TRBJ2-5,NA,TRBD2,TRBV5-4,CASSRDTSGGETQYF,TGTGCCAGCAGCCGCGATACTAGCGGGGGAGAGACCCAGTACTTC
TRBJ2-1,NA,TRBD1,TRBV5-4,CATGTGGVGSYNEQFF,TGTGCCACCGGGACAGGGGGCGTGGGATCCTACAATGAGCAGTTCTTC
TRBJ1-6,NA,TRBD1,TRBV5-1,CASSSSLDRGSSPLHF,TGCGCCAGCAGCTCGTCTCTAGACAGGGGCTCCTCACCCCTCCACTTT
TRBJ2-7,NA,TRBD1,TRBV11-3,CASSLTGAYEQYF,TGTGCCAGCAGCTTGACAGGGGCCTACGAGCAGTACTTC
TRBJ2-3,NA,TRBD1,TRBV5-4,CASSFRDRGQDTQYF,TGTGCCAGCAGCTTCCGGGACAGGGGGCAAGATACGCAGTATTTT
TRBJ1-1,NA,NA,TRBV6-2/TRBV6-3,CASSYQGRGAYTEAFF,TGTGCCAGCAGTTATCAGGGCAGGGGAGCCTATACTGAAGCTTTCTTT
TRBJ2-3,NA,TRBD1,TRBV7-6,CASSSGQDTDTQYF,TGTGCCAGCAGCTCTGGACAGGACACAGATACGCAGTATTTT
TRBJ2-5,NA,NA,TRBV4-2,CASSRHTGGGGGETQYF,TGTGCCAGCAGCCGGCACACGGGTGGCGGGGGCGGAGAGACCCAGTACTTC
TRBJ1-4,NA,TRBD1,TRBV4-3,CASSPAGGGNEKLFF,TGCGCCAGCAGCCCCGCAGGGGGCGGAAATGAAAAACTGTTTTTT